The 17 T cell receptor beta chains given below trace back to one sample, sequenced in a study of cytomegalovirus exposure and HLA in healthy donors. PCR used 60 Vbeta primers and 13 Jbeta primers. Clones were sequenced by immunoSEQ multiplex PCR, and TCRdb holds only the in-frame ones, with some missing. This table holds about 200,000 clones, 75% to 90% found once. Sequencing was carried out using PBMCs. These receptors were obtained from a woman aged 30 to 39 in good health and CMV-seronegative.

The chain joins TRBV5-1 to TRBJ2-7; D might be TRBD1 (5 bases). The CDR3 sequence is 12 residues long. Germline CDR1 SGHRS, CDR2 YFSETQ. V was trimmed by 6 bases and J by 3 bases, leaving 10 bases between them. The CDR3 reads CASTSDSYEQYF. Written as DNA, the CDR3 is TGCGCCAGCACCAGCGACAGCTACGAGCAGTACTTC.

The chain is built from TRBV27 and TRBJ1-2; D is perhaps TRBD1 (6 bases). Germline CDR1 MNHEY, CDR2 SMNVEV (reference sequence). Trimming removed 5 bases at V and 4 bases at J, with 14 bases between. The CDR3 totals 14 residues. The CDR3 loop reads CASSRRGSGYGYTF. The DNA of the CDR3 is TGTGCCAGCAGTCGTAGGGGGTCTGGCTATGGCTACACCTTC.

Note on this clone: This same CDR3 is encoded by further DNA sequences in the sample. J is TRBJ2-7 and V is TRBV27, with a possible D match to TRBD1 (5 bases). Looked up from germline, CDR1 is MNHEY and CDR2 is SMNVEV (reference sequence). With 0 bases removed from V and 1 base from J, the gap between germline ends came to 7 bases. The CDR3 runs to 14 residues. The CDR3 DNA reads as TGTGCCAGCAGTTTATCAAGGGGATCCTACGAGCAGTACTTC. Protein sequence: CASSLSRGSYEQYF.

The chain combines TRBV7-4 with TRBJ2-7; 9 bases line up with TRBD1. CDR1 SGHVT and CDR2 SQSDAQ come from the germline V gene. The ends lost 5 bases at V and 7 bases at J; junction bases unmatched: 9. This CDR3 contains 14 residues. CDR3 sequence (DNA): TGTGCCAGCAGCGCCCGGGACAGGGTGTGGGAGCAGTACTTC. Translation: CASSARDRVWEQYF.

The rearrangement uses TRBV28 and TRBJ2-7; perhaps TRBD2 as D (6 bases). This CDR3 is 17 amino acids long. In germline, CDR1 is MDHEN, CDR2 SYDVKM. V gave up 5 bases and J gave up 0 bases, with 20 bases separating them. CDR3 loop: CASSTHMGRGSSYEQYF. Here the CDR3 DNA reads TGTGCCAGCAGTACCCACATGGGACGGGGGAGCTCCTACGAGCAGTACTTC.

This clone was seen only a few times. This sequence joins TRBV18 and TRBJ2-5; 10 bases are shared with TRBD2. This CDR3 is 14 amino acids long. V shed 2 bases and J 5 bases; nucleotides not matched to a gene: 2. Looked up from germline, CDR1 is KGHSH and CDR2 is LQKENI. The CDR3 sequence: CASSPASGGETQYF. CDR3 sequence (DNA): TGTGCCAGCTCACCAGCTAGCGGGGGCGAGACCCAGTACTTC.

The rearrangement joins TRBV7-2 to TRBJ2-7; the match to TRBD2 covers 7 bases. V shed 4 bases, J shed 5 bases, and the junction held 11 bases outside the gene matches. The CDR3 runs to 15 residues. CDR1 and CDR2 from the germline V gene are SGHTA and FQGNSA. The CDR3 loop reads CASSWGGKGFDEQYF. The CDR3 region has the DNA TGTGCCAGCAGCTGGGGGGGAAAAGGGTTTGACGAGCAGTACTTC.

The chain combines TRBV15 with TRBJ2-2; 9 bases match TRBD1. V was clipped by 1 base and J by 7 bases; unmatched bases: 7. This CDR3 has 16 residues. Germline CDR1 and CDR2: LNHNV and YYDKDF (reference sequence). DNA of the CDR3: TGTGCCACCAGCAGAGGCGACAGGGGGTATGGCGGGGAGCTGTTTTTT. Protein: CATSRGDRGYGGELFF.

This chain links TRBV7-2 with TRBJ2-5; TRBD2 agrees at 7 bases. The CDR3 is 14 amino acids. Germline V gives CDR1 SGHTA, CDR2 FQGNSA. V shed 0 bases and J 5 bases; nucleotides not matched to a gene: 3. The CDR3 loop reads CASSLAVGGETQYF. The CDR3 nucleotides read TGTGCCAGCAGCTTAGCAGTGGGGGGGGAGACCCAGTACTTC.

The V call is TRBV6-5, the J call TRBJ1-6; a weak D match, TRBD1 (6 bases). The CDR3 loop spans 13 amino acids. V shed 9 bases and J shed 6 bases, with 12 bases lying between them. Germline CDR1 and CDR2: MNHEY and SVGAGI. In nucleotides, the CDR3 is TGTGCCAGGAGGACAGCAACTAATTCACCCCTCCACTTT. This gives the protein CARRTATNSPLHF.

V usage is TRBV7-8 and J usage is TRBJ1-2, with 7 bases fitting TRBD1. The CDR3 has 13 amino acids. Per germline, CDR1 SGHVS and CDR2 FQNEAQ. J was trimmed by 4 bases and V by 1 base; bases with no gene match: 0. Written as DNA, the CDR3 is TGTGCCAGCAGCTTAGGACAGGGCTATGGCTACACCTTC. Residues: CASSLGQGYGYTF.

This clone was observed a handful of times. The rearrangement links TRBV6-1 to TRBJ2-1, with D tentatively TRBD2 (7 bases). The germline V gene has CDR1 MNHNS and CDR2 SASEGT. V was clipped by 4 bases and J by 0 bases, with 10 bases between them. The CDR3 consists of 15 residues. CDR3 DNA: TGTGCCAGCAGTGGGGGGGGCGACTCCTACAATGAGCAGTTCTTC. Translated, it gives CASSGGGDSYNEQFF.

The chain has TRBV5-1 and TRBJ2-5, with 10 bases that match TRBD2. The germline V gene encodes CDR1 SGHRS and CDR2 YFSETQ. CDR3 length: 17 residues. Trimming at V came to 0 bases and at J to 5 bases, leaving 10 bases not matched to a gene. The CDR3 DNA sequence: TGCGCCAGCAGCTTGGACCCCCCGGGACTAGCGTATGAGACCCAGTACTTC. This encodes CASSLDPPGLAYETQYF.

CDR3 region: CASSHTPGNYGYTF. CDR3 DNA: TGTGCCAGCAGCCACACCCCAGGGAACTATGGCTACACCTTC. The J gene is TRBJ1-2, the V gene TRBV4-2, with D possibly matching TRBD1 (5 bases). CDR1 LGHNA and CDR2 YNFKEQ come from the germline V gene. The CDR3 is 14 amino acids. V was cut by 3 bases and J by 2 bases, with 10 bases left in between.

V gene TRBV7-9 combines with J gene TRBJ2-3; D unclear. This CDR3 is built from 13 residues. CDR1 SEHNR and CDR2 FQNEAQ come from the germline V gene (reference sequence). V was clipped by 6 bases and J by 1 base, with 8 bases between them. The CDR3 loop reads CASRDGGTDTQYF. The CDR3 nucleotides are TGTGCCAGCAGGGATGGAGGCACAGATACGCAGTATTTT.

The rearrangement joins TRBV7-9 to TRBJ2-1; D is ambiguous. The CDR3 sequence is 13 residues long. Germline V gives CDR1 SEHNR, CDR2 FQNEAQ (reference sequence). Trimming cost V 3 bases and J 7 bases, with 10 bases left between them. This chain's CDR3 is CASSFLAGNEQFF. CDR3 sequence (DNA): TGTGCCAGCAGCTTTTTAGCCGGGAATGAGCAGTTCTTC.

The chain links TRBV6-1 to TRBJ2-5, with a tentative D call TRBD1 (6 bases). The germline V gene has CDR1 MNHNS and CDR2 SASEGT. With 4 bases removed from V and 5 bases from J, the gap between germline ends came to 17 bases. The CDR3 is 15 amino acids. CDR3 DNA sequence: TGTGCCAGCAGTGGGCGCGACAGGCTGTTGGAGACCCAGTACTTC. It encodes CASSGRDRLLETQYF.